The present T cell receptor beta chain was sequenced within a study of siplizumab effects on memory and regulatory T cells. The study, taken as a whole, reports: Relative to controls at roughly 27%, mappable alloreactive CD4+ clones exhibited a mean Treg-derived proportion of roughly 69% with siplizumab. Siplizumab significantly lowered the alloreactive sequences that could be traced to unstimulated CD4+ memory cells.

It was 85,000 to 100,000 TCR templates that were assayed per sample. Method: immunoSEQ multiplex PCR; TCRdb's copy keeps in-frame clones and lacks some. This sample has around 58,000 clones, with approximately 87% found just once. CDR1 and CDR2 (germline): SQVTM, ANQGSEA. V shed 4 bases and J 2 bases; nucleotides not matched to a gene: 7. This CDR3 spans 14 amino acids. Of note for this clone: Its antigen is unidentified.

This receptor was taken from a human donor in good health. Sequencing input: memory CD4+ T cells sorted from blood. The chain links TRBV29-1 to TRBJ2-7; 8 bases align to TRBD1. CDR3 loop: CSVVRQGAAYEQYF. CDR3 DNA: TGCAGCGTTGTCCGCCAGGGGGCCGCCTACGAGCAGTACTTC.